This record looks at one TCR beta chain sequence and its context. Its antigen has not been determined. Per-base qualities were not stored, and no clone one base away is much larger. This sample was included in a study of T-cell memory formation after mild COVID-19 (dated by TCRdb to 2020 to 2022). For the study in its entirety: TCR sequence clusters from the two donors were found to be largely donor specific. In two donors, T-cell clones that expanded and contracted after mild COVID-19 were followed by sequencing TCRalpha and TCRbeta repertoires longitudinally. Two young, previously healthy adult volunteers made up the cohort, one male and one female.

Data came from an Illumina NovaSeq 6000. TCRalpha and TCRbeta cDNA libraries were constructed by 5'RACE with constant-segment primers, with sample barcodes and unique molecular identifiers being introduced. Trizol reagent was used to extract RNA from every sample. Amplification of the libraries took two PCR steps, and the second step added a second sample barcode plus Illumina TruSeq adapters. The libraries were sequenced on an Illumina NovaSeq using 2 x 150 bp paired-end reads. The paper's data handling went like this. With migec v1.2.7, reads were demultiplexed and then collapsed into UMI-guided consensus sequences. Using mixcr v2.1.11, the UMI consensuses were aligned to TRA and TRB V and J templates and assembled into clonotypes. A clonotype was counted as expanded or contracted only if both edgeR and NoisET called the change significant, with noise models trained on biological replicates. For edgeR calls, the thresholds were a false discovery rate-adjusted p below 0.01 and a log2 fold-change of 1. PCA with hierarchical clustering of max-normalized trajectories of the 1000 most abundant clonotypes was used as exploratory dynamics analysis. Separately sequenced CD4+ and CD8+ repertoires were used to assign the CD4 or CD8 phenotype of responding clones. The public sequencing data were trimmed at Q25 with fastp and processed into clonotypes with MiXCR by TCRdb, which kept only in-frame beta chains. Entries that share a CDR3 protein sequence are merged under the most common genes and DNA. The V and J calls were not made by the authors but by TCRdb's processing. The sample records about 190,000 distinct CDR3 sequences, around 20% of which are singletons. The ten largest clones represent 2.4% of the sample.

From the germline V gene, CDR1 is MGHRA and CDR2 is YSYEKL. At the junction V is shortened by 4 bases and J by 5 bases; bases outside the gene matches: 1. The CDR3 covers 13 residues, taking in both the cysteine and the phenylalanine. Only the CDR3 portion is preserved as DNA: 39 bases, with reading frame beginning at the first base. Paper-wide results and their limitations: Contracting CD4+ clones were found mainly in CM and EM memory subsets, while CD8+ clones were enriched in EMRA. SARS-CoV-2 specificity of the second-wave clones peaking on day 37 was not confirmed. From day 15 to 85, contracting clones showed balanced CD4/CD8 phenotypes, whereas a second wave of clones that expanded from day 15 to 37 leaned towards CD4+. The detection of some responding clones in pre-infection memory suggests that pre-existing cross-reactive memory T cells joined the SARS-CoV-2 response. The study included only a couple of mild cases, and larger cohorts that include severe cases with pre-infection samples were judged to be necessary.

PBMCs were isolated by Ficoll-Paque density gradient centrifugation. Sequences were obtained from PBMCs or a T cell subset sorted from them (not recorded which). The TCR originated in an adult woman who had mild COVID-19 (a few samples of this study predate the infection). The sample titles of this study are shuffled in the database, so cell type and time point are left out; the donor was told from shared clones. The chain links TRBV4-1 with TRBJ2-7; a stretch of 11 junction bases matches TRBD1. The CDR3 in this case is CASSRTGGDEQYF. The sequence in DNA is TGCGCCAGCAGCCGGACAGGGGGCGACGAGCAGTACTTC.